These T cell receptor beta chains were read from a single sample in a study of CD8 T cells in Susac syndrome. Each CDR3 protein is one row after TCRdb ran MiXCR on the immunoSEQ multiplex PCR reads. Of 150,000 or so distinct CDR3 sequences listed, approximately 95% are singletons. The material sequenced was CD4+ T cells from PBMCs. All receptors come from a human donor with multiple sclerosis. Both conserved end residues are part of each CDR3. Fields, in order: V gene, J gene, D gene, clone size, CDR3 protein, CDR3 DNA. A D gene is named only where the DNA matches it firmly. Some rows mark clone size as missing; the rest say once, few, many or name a class of expanded clone.

v_call: TRBV30
j_call: TRBJ2-6
d_call: .
clone_size: .
cdr3_aa: CAWRHPDRRYSGANVLTF
cdr3_nt: TGTGCCTGGAGGCACCCCGACAGACGGTACTCTGGGGCCAACGTCCTGACTTTC

v_call: TRBV3-1
j_call: TRBJ2-2
d_call: .
clone_size: .
cdr3_aa: CASSQEERKNTGELFF
cdr3_nt: TGTGCCAGCAGCCAAGAAGAACGGAAGAACACCGGGGAGCTGTTTTTT

v_call: TRBV9
j_call: TRBJ1-5
d_call: .
clone_size: .
cdr3_aa: CASRGPGGFRQPQHF
cdr3_nt: TGTGCCAGCAGAGGTCCCGGGGGTTTTCGTCAGCCCCAGCATTTT

v_call: TRBV11-2
j_call: TRBJ2-3
d_call: .
clone_size: .
cdr3_aa: CAVGAGLDTQYF
cdr3_nt: TGTGCCGTCGGGGCGGGCTTGGATACGCAGTATTTT

v_call: TRBV3-1
j_call: TRBJ2-7
d_call: TRBD2
clone_size: once
cdr3_aa: CASSQATGGEQYF
cdr3_nt: TGTGCCAGCAGCCAAGCGACGGGGGGGGAGCAGTACTTC

v_call: TRBV3-1
j_call: TRBJ1-2
d_call: TRBD1
clone_size: .
cdr3_aa: CASSQGQGVFRGYTF
cdr3_nt: TGTGCCAGCAGCCAGGGACAGGGAGTCTTTCGGGGCTACACCTTC

v_call: TRBV7-2
j_call: TRBJ2-3
d_call: .
clone_size: .
cdr3_aa: CASSPGTVHTDTQYF
cdr3_nt: TGTGCCAGCAGCCCAGGGACCGTACACACAGATACGCAGTATTTT

v_call: TRBV2
j_call: TRBJ2-1
d_call: .
clone_size: .
cdr3_aa: CASRRERKNEQFF
cdr3_nt: TGTGCCAGCAGGCGGGAAAGGAAGAATGAGCAGTTCTTC

v_call: TRBV20-1
j_call: TRBJ2-7
d_call: .
clone_size: .
cdr3_aa: CSSRGLAYEQYF
cdr3_nt: TGCAGTTCTCGTGGGCTTGCCTACGAGCAGTACTTC

v_call: TRBV29-1
j_call: TRBJ2-1
d_call: .
clone_size: .
cdr3_aa: CSVENSEQFF
cdr3_nt: TGCAGCGTTGAGAACAGTGAGCAGTTCTTC

v_call: TRBV29-1
j_call: TRBJ1-1
d_call: .
clone_size: .
cdr3_aa: CSGGESTEAFF
cdr3_nt: TGCAGCGGCGGGGAAAGCACTGAAGCTTTCTTT

v_call: TRBV7-2
j_call: TRBJ1-2
d_call: .
clone_size: .
cdr3_aa: CASSADSRSINYGYTF
cdr3_nt: TGTGCCAGCAGCGCAGACAGTCGCTCTATTAACTATGGCTACACCTTC

v_call: TRBV25-1
j_call: TRBJ2-6
d_call: .
clone_size: .
cdr3_aa: CASSPAGANVLTF
cdr3_nt: TGTGCCAGCAGTCCGGCTGGGGCCAACGTCCTGACTTTC

v_call: TRBV5-4
j_call: TRBJ2-7
d_call: TRBD1
clone_size: few
cdr3_aa: CASSLAGTVYEQYF
cdr3_nt: TGTGCCAGCAGCTTAGCCGGGACAGTCTACGAGCAGTACTTC

v_call: TRBV7-2
j_call: TRBJ2-7
d_call: .
clone_size: .
cdr3_aa: CASSLGTGYEQYF
cdr3_nt: TGTGCCAGCAGCTTAGGTACGGGATACGAGCAGTACTTC

v_call: TRBV6-2/TRBV6-3
j_call: TRBJ2-7
d_call: .
clone_size: .
cdr3_aa: CASSYSSYEQYF
cdr3_nt: TGTGCCAGCAGTTACAGTTCCTACGAGCAGTACTTC

v_call: TRBV29-1
j_call: TRBJ2-5
d_call: TRBD2
clone_size: .
cdr3_aa: CSGTGGGKTQYF
cdr3_nt: TGCAGCGGGACGGGGGGAGGAAAGACCCAGTACTTC

v_call: TRBV12-3/TRBV12-4
j_call: TRBJ2-7
d_call: .
clone_size: .
cdr3_aa: CASRGEVYEQYF
cdr3_nt: TGTGCCAGCAGAGGAGAAGTCTACGAGCAGTACTTC

v_call: TRBV20-1
j_call: TRBJ2-2
d_call: .
clone_size: .
cdr3_aa: CSARDAGAANTGELFF
cdr3_nt: TGCAGTGCTAGAGATGCGGGGGCAGCGAACACCGGGGAGCTGTTTTTT

v_call: TRBV30
j_call: TRBJ2-7
d_call: TRBD2
clone_size: .
cdr3_aa: CAGPGTRGYEQYF
cdr3_nt: TGTGCCGGACCCGGGACTAGGGGGTACGAGCAGTACTTC

v_call: TRBV28
j_call: TRBJ1-5
d_call: .
clone_size: .
cdr3_aa: CASSPPAGNSNQPQHF
cdr3_nt: TGTGCCAGCAGCCCCCCGGCAGGGAATAGCAATCAGCCCCAGCATTTT

v_call: TRBV6-5
j_call: TRBJ1-3
d_call: .
clone_size: .
cdr3_aa: CASSFQGSGNTIYF
cdr3_nt: TGTGCCAGCAGTTTTCAGGGGAGCGGAAACACCATATATTTT

v_call: TRBV14
j_call: TRBJ1-1
d_call: .
clone_size: .
cdr3_aa: CASSQDQEGEAFF
cdr3_nt: TGTGCCAGCAGCCAAGATCAGGAAGGGGAAGCTTTCTTT

v_call: TRBV7-9
j_call: TRBJ1-5
d_call: .
clone_size: .
cdr3_aa: CASSLLGDHQPQHF
cdr3_nt: TGTGCCAGCAGCTTACTGGGAGACCATCAGCCCCAGCATTTT

v_call: TRBV15
j_call: TRBJ1-1
d_call: .
clone_size: .
cdr3_aa: CATSGNTEAFF
cdr3_nt: TGTGCCACCAGCGGTAACACTGAAGCTTTCTTT

v_call: TRBV5-1
j_call: TRBJ2-2
d_call: TRBD2
clone_size: .
cdr3_aa: CASSLETSGTGELFF
cdr3_nt: TGCGCCAGCAGCTTGGAAACTAGCGGCACCGGGGAGCTGTTTTTT

v_call: TRBV23-1
j_call: TRBJ1-5
d_call: .
clone_size: .
cdr3_aa: CASSHQGQPQHF
cdr3_nt: TGCGCCAGCAGTCATCAAGGTCAGCCCCAGCATTTT

v_call: TRBV9
j_call: TRBJ2-1
d_call: .
clone_size: .
cdr3_aa: CASSVELDRRKQFF
cdr3_nt: TGTGCCAGCAGCGTAGAACTAGACCGTCGAAAGCAGTTCTTC

v_call: TRBV12-3/TRBV12-4
j_call: TRBJ1-2
d_call: .
clone_size: .
cdr3_aa: CATPDANYGYTF
cdr3_nt: TGTGCCACCCCCGACGCGAACTATGGCTACACCTTC

v_call: TRBV12-3/TRBV12-4
j_call: TRBJ1-2
d_call: .
clone_size: .
cdr3_aa: CASSLRTGTHYGYTF
cdr3_nt: TGTGCCAGCAGTTTGCGTACCGGGACACATTATGGCTACACCTTC

v_call: TRBV15
j_call: TRBJ2-1
d_call: .
clone_size: .
cdr3_aa: CATSRTSSEQFF
cdr3_nt: TGTGCCACCAGCAGAACTAGCAGCGAGCAGTTCTTC

v_call: TRBV11-2
j_call: TRBJ2-7
d_call: TRBD1
clone_size: .
cdr3_aa: CASRYQGVEQYF
cdr3_nt: TGTGCCAGCAGATACCAGGGGGTCGAGCAGTACTTC

v_call: TRBV29-1
j_call: TRBJ1-5
d_call: .
clone_size: .
cdr3_aa: CSVVGPGGQPQHF
cdr3_nt: TGCAGCGTTGTCGGGCCGGGGGGTCAGCCCCAGCATTTT

v_call: TRBV29-1
j_call: TRBJ2-1
d_call: TRBD2
clone_size: once
cdr3_aa: CSLSREVWGNEQFF
cdr3_nt: TGCAGCCTCTCCCGGGAGGTCTGGGGCAATGAGCAGTTCTTC

v_call: TRBV3-1
j_call: TRBJ1-5
d_call: .
clone_size: .
cdr3_aa: CASSPSRESNQPQHF
cdr3_nt: TGTGCCAGCAGCCCATCAAGGGAGAGCAATCAGCCCCAGCATTTT

v_call: TRBV29-1
j_call: TRBJ2-5
d_call: .
clone_size: .
cdr3_aa: CSVVPRAETQYF
cdr3_nt: TGCAGCGTTGTACCCAGGGCAGAGACCCAGTACTTC

v_call: TRBV4-1
j_call: TRBJ2-3
d_call: .
clone_size: .
cdr3_aa: CASSRGTYTDTQYF
cdr3_nt: TGCGCCAGCAGCCGGGGGACATACACAGATACGCAGTATTTT

v_call: TRBV6-1
j_call: TRBJ2-7
d_call: .
clone_size: .
cdr3_aa: CASREQGSSYEQYF
cdr3_nt: TGTGCCAGCAGGGAACAGGGTAGCTCCTACGAGCAGTACTTC

v_call: TRBV5-1
j_call: TRBJ2-3
d_call: TRBD2
clone_size: .
cdr3_aa: CASSETSGTDTQYF
cdr3_nt: TGCGCCAGCAGCGAGACTAGCGGCACAGATACGCAGTATTTT

v_call: TRBV12-5
j_call: TRBJ1-1
d_call: .
clone_size: .
cdr3_aa: CASAQTVVTEAFF
cdr3_nt: TGTGCTAGTGCCCAGACAGTAGTTACTGAAGCTTTCTTT